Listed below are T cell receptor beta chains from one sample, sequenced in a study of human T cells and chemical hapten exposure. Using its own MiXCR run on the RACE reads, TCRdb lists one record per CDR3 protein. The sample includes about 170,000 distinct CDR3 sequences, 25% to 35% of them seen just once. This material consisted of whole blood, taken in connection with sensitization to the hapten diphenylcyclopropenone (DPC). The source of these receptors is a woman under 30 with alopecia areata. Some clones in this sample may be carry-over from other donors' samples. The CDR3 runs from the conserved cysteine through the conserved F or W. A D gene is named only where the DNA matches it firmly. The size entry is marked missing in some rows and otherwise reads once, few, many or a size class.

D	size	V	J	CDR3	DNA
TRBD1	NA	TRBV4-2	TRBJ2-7	CASSQETGTGLSYEQYF	TGTGCCAGCAGCCAAGAGACCGGGACAGGGTTATCGTACGAGCAGTACTTC
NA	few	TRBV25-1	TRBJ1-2	CASSEGGAGYGYTF	TGTGCCAGCAGTGAAGGGGGGGCCGGCTATGGCTACACCTTC
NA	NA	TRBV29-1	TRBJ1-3	CSVFPSSGNTIYF	TGCAGCGTTTTTCCGAGCTCTGGAAACACCATATATTTT
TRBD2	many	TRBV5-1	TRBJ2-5	CASSLIPSGAMETQYF	TGCGCCAGCAGCTTGATTCCTAGCGGGGCTATGGAGACCCAGTACTTC
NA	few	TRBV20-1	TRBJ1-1	CSANMAGAYTEAFF	TGCAGTGCCAATATGGCAGGGGCCTACACTGAAGCTTTCTTT
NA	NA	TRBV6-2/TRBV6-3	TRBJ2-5	CASSYQGKQETQYF	TGTGCCAGCAGTTACCAAGGCAAGCAAGAGACCCAGTACTTC
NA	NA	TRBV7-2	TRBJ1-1	CASSLSVGADTEAFF	TGTGCCAGCAGCTTATCCGTGGGGGCGGACACTGAAGCTTTCTTT
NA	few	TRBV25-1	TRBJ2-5	CASSPDGHSIETQYF	TGTGCCAGCAGTCCGGACGGGCACAGCATAGAGACCCAGTACTTC
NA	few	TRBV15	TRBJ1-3	CATSRDRPTPLYF	TGTGCCACCAGCAGAGATCGGCCGACACCCTTATATTTT
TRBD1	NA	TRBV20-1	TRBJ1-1	CSARRDRGTEAFF	TGCAGTGCTAGGAGGGACAGGGGAACTGAAGCTTTCTTT
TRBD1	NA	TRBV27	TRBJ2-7	CASSRGQASYEQYF	TGTGCCAGCAGCCGAGGACAGGCATCCTACGAGCAGTACTTC
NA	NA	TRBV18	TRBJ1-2	CASRTNLRDGYTF	TGTGCCAGCCGAACCAACCTCAGGGACGGCTACACCTTC
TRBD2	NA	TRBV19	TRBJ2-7	CASSVTAGVSSYEQYF	TGTGCCAGTAGTGTGACAGCGGGAGTCAGCTCCTACGAGCAGTACTTC
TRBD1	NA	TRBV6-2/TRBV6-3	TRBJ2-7	CASSRPGQEDYEQYF	TGTGCCAGCAGTCGACCGGGACAGGAGGACTACGAGCAGTACTTC
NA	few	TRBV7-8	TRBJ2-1	CASSSLLITINEQFF	TGTGCCAGCAGCTCTCTCCTAATCACTATTAATGAGCAGTTCTTC
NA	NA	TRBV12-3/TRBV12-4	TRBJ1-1	CASSFEENTEAFF	TGTGCCAGCAGTTTCGAAGAGAACACTGAAGCTTTCTTT
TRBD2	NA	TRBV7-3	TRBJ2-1	CASSLGLAGGSEQFF	TGTGCCAGCAGCTTAGGGCTAGCGGGAGGGAGTGAGCAGTTCTTC
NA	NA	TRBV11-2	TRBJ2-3	CASSPLARGYGTQYF	TGTGCCAGCAGCCCCCTAGCTAGAGGGTACGGGACGCAGTATTTT
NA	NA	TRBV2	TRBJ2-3	CASNLQKGVGTDTQYF	TGTGCCAGCAACCTTCAGAAGGGCGTGGGCACAGATACGCAGTATTTT
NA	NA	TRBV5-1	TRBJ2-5	CASPQGRAPQETQYF	TGCGCCAGCCCTCAAGGGCGGGCCCCCCAAGAGACCCAGTACTTC
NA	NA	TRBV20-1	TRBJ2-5	CSASLARRETQYF	TGCAGTGCTAGTTTAGCTAGAAGGGAGACCCAGTACTTC
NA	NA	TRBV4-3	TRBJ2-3	CASSQDNGHRSTDTQYF	TGCGCCAGCAGCCAAGATAACGGGCACCGGAGCACAGATACGCAGTATTTT
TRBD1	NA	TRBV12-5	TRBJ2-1	CASGASGQLNEQFF	TGTGCTAGTGGTGCCTCGGGACAGCTAAATGAGCAGTTCTTC
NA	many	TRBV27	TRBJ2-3	CASRPSTDTQYF	TGTGCCAGCAGACCTAGCACAGATACGCAGTATTTT